This T cell receptor (beta chain) was sequenced during a study of T cell changes during pregnancy in multiple sclerosis. This clone has just one count. TCRdb keeps only in-frame clones here, not all; method: immunoSEQ multiplex PCR. Of roughly 49,000 clones listed, around 95% are singletons. Germline V gene sequence: CDR1 MDHEN, CDR2 SYDVKM. The trim removed 2 bases at V and 3 bases at J, leaving 9 bases unmatched. There are 19 residues in the CDR3. Sequencing used CD8+ T cells from peripheral blood mononuclear cells, obtained in the first trimester of pregnancy. This clonotype was sampled from a female donor with multiple sclerosis, enrolled in a pregnancy study. The rearrangement uses TRBV28 and TRBJ2-1, with TRBD2 matching over 14 bases. In nucleotides, the CDR3 is TGTGCCAGCAGTTTACCGGGGGGACTAGCGGGAGCCTACTACAATGAGCAGTTCTTC. Its protein is CASSLPGGLAGAYYNEQFF.